This T cell receptor (beta chain) was profiled in a study of blood T cell repertoires in COVID-19 (dated by TCRdb to the early 2020s). The study in broad terms: Samples from collaborators originated in the United States, Italy and Spain and spanned both the acute and convalescent phases of COVID-19. Subjects who had been exposed to COVID-19, were actively infected with it, or had recovered from it provided the deeply sampled blood TCRbeta repertoires that made up the dataset. The repertoires were released in a freely available public database intended as a resource for research on the immune response to SARS-CoV-2. Where HLA class I and class II types were available, the types were taken from metadata supplied by the sample provider, not from assay-based typing. Samples came from the ongoing ImmuneRACE study (first 160 participants) plus 1,254 subjects from 6 global collaborators. The material from the prospective study consisted of cDNA or gDNA derived from T cells, B-cell-depleted T cells, or PBMCs. Nearly every sample came with metadata listing a de-identified subject ID, COVID-19 status, age in years and sex.

Findings and caveats that apply to the study as a whole: Clinical and demographic metadata were provided uncurated, with the amount varying by source and participant.

The CDR3 runs 15 residues from the cysteine to the phenylalanine. Solely the CDR3 DNA is kept, with 45 bases framed from the first base. CDR1 is given as SEHNR and CDR2 as FQNEAQ, both from the germline V gene (reference sequence). V lost 8 bases and J lost 1 base, and the count of bases not matched to a germline gene is 10. A remark on this clone: Its antigen is currently not known. Base qualities were left out, and no much larger clone turns up one base away.

Collaborating institutions collected whole blood in K2EDTA tubes following their own protocols. For TCRbeta analysis, collaborator samples were shipped as frozen whole blood, as isolated PBMCs, or as DNA extracted from either sample type. The immunoSEQ Assay, a bias-controlled multiplex PCR, was used to amplify TCRbeta CDR3 regions from genomic DNA. The study's processing was this. The number of nucleated cells in each sample was estimated from the amplification of reference gene primers within the assay. To quantify the absolute abundance of each unique TCRbeta CDR3 rearrangement, sequence reads were collapsed and filtered. For each sample, productive Simpson clonality was calculated by taking the square root of Simpson's diversity index across productive rearrangements. Entries here come from immuneACCESS through TCRdb and include only in-frame sequences with V and J called. Some clones fail to appear in such tables; in the studies checked, an unresolved V gene covers under half of the shortfall, and the cause of the remainder is unknown. The V and J calls and clone size are taken from that table; D and trimming were inferred from the DNA. The sample table shows tens of thousands of clones, and about 89% are seen once. The ten largest clonotypes hold 3% to 4% of the sample.

The sequence was obtained from an older woman with acute or convalescent COVID-19. Sample: peripheral blood. The sequence is built from TRBV7-9 and TRBJ1-1; 7 of the junction bases match TRBD1. The nucleotide sequence reads as follows: TGTGCCAGCCAACTTCCGGACAGGCCGAACACTGAAGCTTTCTTT. This codes for CASQLPDRPNTEAFF.